This passage covers 22 T cell receptor beta chains from one sample sequenced in a study of blood T cell repertoires in COVID-19. The method was immunoSEQ multiplex PCR; TCRdb's version includes in-frame clones alone and lacks a portion of them. The sample holds over 130,000 clones, 75% to 90% seen once. The source material was peripheral blood. Receptor source: a woman aged 55-69 years with active or convalescent COVID-19.

This clone was observed a single time. V usage is TRBV4-1 and J usage is TRBJ2-5; perhaps TRBD2 as D (5 bases). The CDR3 totals 18 residues. Germline V CDR1 and CDR2: MGHRA, YSYEKL. V lost 0 bases and J 4 bases, leaving 21 bases between the germline ends. The CDR3 protein is CASSQELTGEFFRETQYF. For the CDR3, the DNA is TGCGCCAGCAGCCAAGAGCTGACCGGGGAATTTTTTAGAGAGACCCAGTACTTC.

The rearrangement links TRBV5-5 to TRBJ2-1; 9 nucleotides agree with TRBD1. The germline gives CDR1 SGHKS, CDR2 YYEKEE (reference sequence). This CDR3 spans 16 amino acids. Losses at the gene ends were 4 bases for V and 1 base for J; bases not matched to a gene: 6. This chain's CDR3 is CASSQRDRDSYNEQFF. The CDR3 nucleotides are TGTGCCAGCAGCCAAAGGGACAGGGATTCCTACAATGAGCAGTTCTTC.

This sequence joins TRBV23-1 and TRBJ2-4; 11 bases fit TRBD1. TRBV23-1 is known as an ORF, though its function is uncertain. Trimming at V came to 6 bases and at J to 6 bases, leaving 1 base not matched to a gene. This CDR3 is 13 amino acids long. The CDR3 reads CASSGTGGNIQYF. The DNA of the CDR3 is TGCGCCAGCAGCGGGACAGGGGGAAACATTCAGTACTTC.

Concerning this clone itself: Different DNA sequences within this sample yield the same CDR3. V usage is TRBV10-3 and J usage is TRBJ1-2; D unresolved. The CDR3 loop spans 13 amino acids. The germline V and J ends were trimmed by 0 bases and 4 bases, with 6 bases remaining between them. Germline CDR1 is ENHRY and CDR2 is SYGVKD. This CDR3 reads CAISESGVYGYTF. The CDR3 DNA follows: TGTGCCATCAGTGAGTCGGGCGTCTATGGCTACACCTTC.

The CDR3 nucleotides are TGTGCCAGCAGCCCCAACCCCCGCCTAGCGGGGGGCCGGGGCGGGGAGCTGTTTTTT. This gives the protein CASSPNPRLAGGRGGELFF. The chain carries TRBV7-9 and TRBJ2-2, with 11 bases fitting TRBD2. This CDR3 contains 19 residues. V lost 5 bases, J lost 7 bases, and 18 bases stayed unmatched. Looked up from germline, CDR1 is SEHNR and CDR2 is FQNEAQ (reference sequence).

This rearrangement joins TRBV25-1 to TRBJ1-2; D may be TRBD1 (6 bases). Germline loops: CDR1 MGHDK, CDR2 SYGVNS. The CDR3 covers 11 residues. The V and J ends lost 4 bases and 10 bases respectively, with 10 bases between them. The CDR3 DNA is TGTGCCAGCAGTGGCGGGGGCGTCTACACCTTC. Translated, it gives CASSGGGVYTF.

The chain couples TRBV4-3 to TRBJ1-4; D is perhaps TRBD1 (5 bases). In germline, CDR1 is LGHNA, CDR2 YSLEER. CDR3 size: 15 residues. Trimming took off 3 bases at V and 7 bases at J, with 15 bases between the two ends. The CDR3 region has the DNA TGCGCCAGCAGCCAGGCCGGGACTACCAGTGAAAAACTGTTTTTT. This sequence encodes CASSQAGTTSEKLFF.

The chain couples TRBV5-3 to TRBJ1-6; 10 bases match TRBD1. TRBV5-3 belongs to the ORF category, with a function that is uncertain. CDR3 length: 15 amino acids. V was clipped by 9 bases and J by 7 bases; unmatched bases: 10. This chain's CDR3 is CATRQGARANSPLHF. CDR3 coding DNA: TGTGCCACCCGACAGGGGGCGCGAGCAAATTCACCCCTCCACTTT.

The J gene is TRBJ2-3, the V gene TRBV18; 12 bases align to TRBD2. This CDR3 has 16 amino acids. Germline-derived CDR1 and CDR2 are KGHSH and LQKENI. The V gene end was trimmed by 2 bases and the J gene end by 5 bases; junction bases not matched to a gene: 5. The CDR3 loop reads CASSPSPGLAGDTQYF. The CDR3 DNA reads as TGTGCCAGCTCACCATCGCCGGGACTAGCGGGAGATACGCAGTATTTT.

The genes are TRBV4-1 and TRBJ1-5; 9 bases align to TRBD1. Per the germline V gene, CDR1 is MGHRA and CDR2 is YSYEKL. With V trimmed by 4 bases and J by 4 bases, 5 bases remained unmatched. The CDR3 has 15 residues. The CDR3 DNA is TGCGCCAGCAGCCGTACAGGGGGCGGGAATCAGCCCCAGCATTTT. As protein: CASSRTGGGNQPQHF.

The chain links TRBV5-1 to TRBJ1-4; the match to TRBD1 covers 9 bases. Germline loops: CDR1 SGHRS, CDR2 YFSETQ. Trimming cost V 4 bases and J 4 bases; bases outside gene matches: 8. This CDR3 contains 16 residues. CDR3 sequence: CASSVRPGQGNEKLFF. In nucleotides, the CDR3 is TGCGCCAGCAGCGTACGACCGGGACAGGGTAATGAAAAACTGTTTTTT.

This rearrangement joins TRBV30 to TRBJ1-4; TRBD1 might be the D (5 bases). Germline V gene data show CDR1 as GTSNPN and CDR2 as SVGIG (reference sequence). The V end lost 2 bases, the J end lost 1 base, and 11 bases lay between the germline ends. CDR3 size: 15 residues. CDR3 in DNA: TGTGCCTGGAGTCGGGGGACCCTAACTAATGAAAAACTGTTTTTT. Residues: CAWSRGTLTNEKLFF.

The rearrangement uses TRBV29-1 and TRBJ2-7; D remains unclear. The V end was cut by 1 base, the J end by 2 bases, with 3 bases between. The germline V gene encodes CDR1 SQVTM and CDR2 ANQGSEA. The CDR3 runs 11 residues. The CDR3 loop is CSVEGAYEQYF. DNA of the CDR3: TGCAGCGTTGAAGGAGCCTACGAGCAGTACTTC.

The chain recombines TRBV29-1 with TRBJ1-2; tentatively, D is TRBD1 (6 bases). The germline V gene encodes CDR1 SQVTM and CDR2 ANQGSEA. V lost 2 bases and J lost 4, with 11 bases in between. The CDR3 has 13 residues. The CDR3 region has the DNA TGCAGCGTTGAAACGACAGGCCGCTATGGCTACACCTTC. Translated: CSVETTGRYGYTF.

The gene calls are TRBV9 and TRBJ1-1, with no clear D. The V end lost 3 bases, the J end lost 1 base, and 7 bases lay between the germline ends. CDR1 is SGDLS, CDR2 YYNGEE, per germline. The CDR3 is 13 amino acids. CDR3 nucleotide sequence: TGTGCCAGCAGCGGACAAAGGAACACTGAAGCTTTCTTT. Translation gives CASSGQRNTEAFF.

The rearrangement joins TRBV30 to TRBJ1-6; the D gene is possibly TRBD1 (5 bases). V lost 4 bases and J lost 10, with 14 bases in between. CDR3 length equals 13 residues. Germline CDR1 GTSNPN, CDR2 SVGIG (reference sequence). CDR3 in DNA: TGTGCCTGGAACCGCAGGGAAGTGTCACCCCTCCACTTT. Translating gives CAWNRREVSPLHF.

The chain has TRBV30 and TRBJ1-2; D might be TRBD1 (6 bases). The CDR3 contains 13 residues. Trimming left V 2 bases short and J 7 bases short, with 14 bases between. CDR1 GTSNPN and CDR2 SVGIG come from the germline V gene (reference sequence). The CDR3 loop reads CAWSRQGFGGYTF. In nucleotides, the CDR3 is TGTGCCTGGAGTAGGCAGGGGTTTGGTGGCTACACCTTC.

The chain's CDR3 is CASRQHRGYGYTF. In nucleotides, the CDR3 is TGTGCCAGCAGGCAACACAGGGGCTATGGCTACACCTTC. The chain couples TRBV6-5 to TRBJ1-2; 7 positions match TRBD1. The germline V gene encodes CDR1 MNHEY and CDR2 SVGAGI. The CDR3 spans 13 residues. Trimming took 6 bases from V and 4 from J; bases not matched to a gene: 5.

The J gene is TRBJ1-6, the V gene TRBV5-1; 7 bases match TRBD1. Per the germline V gene, CDR1 is SGHRS and CDR2 is YFSETQ. The CDR3 has 13 residues. V trimming: 8 bases; J trimming: 5 bases; junction bases outside the gene matches: 4. The CDR3 bases are TGCGCCAGTACAGGGGCCAATAATTCACCCCTCCACTTT. It encodes CASTGANNSPLHF. The full variable domain, with the rest looked up from reference TRBV5-1 and TRBJ1-6, is KAGVTQTPRYLIKTRGQQVTLSCSPISGHRSVSWYQQTPGQGLQFLFEYFSETQRNKGNFPGRFSGRQFSNSRSEMNVSTLELGDSALYLCASTGANNSPLHFGNGTRLTVT.

This clone was recorded once. V and J are TRBV4-3 and TRBJ1-2; a weak D match, TRBD1 (6 bases). Per germline, CDR1 LGHNA and CDR2 YSLEER. The CDR3 is 18 residues long. V was cut by 3 bases and J by 7 bases, with 27 bases left in between. The DNA for the CDR3 is TGCGCCAGCAGCCAGGGGACCTTATTTGGACAGCGCGGAGGTGGCTACACCTTC. It specifies CASSQGTLFGQRGGGYTF.

The V gene is TRBV3-1 (or the pseudogene TRBV3-2), the J gene TRBJ2-1; TRBD2 might be the D (5 bases). V lost 0 bases and J 8 bases, leaving 11 bases between the germline ends. Germline CDR1 LGHDT, CDR2 YNNKEL (reference sequence). The CDR3 has 14 residues. CDR3 region: CASSQDNKRDEQFF. Written as DNA, the CDR3 is TGTGCCAGCAGCCAAGATAACAAGAGGGATGAGCAGTTCTTC.

CDR3: CASSPTRTGANYGYTF. The CDR3, as DNA: TGTGCCAGCTCACCAACAAGGACAGGGGCTAACTATGGCTACACCTTC. The J gene is TRBJ1-2, the V gene TRBV18; TRBD1 matches at 9 bases. This CDR3 is built from 16 residues. Looked up from germline, CDR1 is KGHSH and CDR2 is LQKENI. With 2 bases clipped from V and 0 bases from J, the junction kept 4 bases outside the gene matches.